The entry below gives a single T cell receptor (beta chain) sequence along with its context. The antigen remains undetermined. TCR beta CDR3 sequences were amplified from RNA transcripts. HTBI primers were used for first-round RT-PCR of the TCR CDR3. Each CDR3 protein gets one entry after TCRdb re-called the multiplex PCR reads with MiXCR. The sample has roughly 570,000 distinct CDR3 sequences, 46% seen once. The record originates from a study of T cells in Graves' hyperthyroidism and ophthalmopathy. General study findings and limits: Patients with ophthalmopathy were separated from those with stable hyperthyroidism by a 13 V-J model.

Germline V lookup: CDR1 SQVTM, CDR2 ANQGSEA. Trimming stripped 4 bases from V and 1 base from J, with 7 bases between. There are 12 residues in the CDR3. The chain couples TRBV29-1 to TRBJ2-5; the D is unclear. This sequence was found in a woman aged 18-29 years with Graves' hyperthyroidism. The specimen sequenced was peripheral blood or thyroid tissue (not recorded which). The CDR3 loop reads CSVGQAQETQYF. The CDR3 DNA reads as TGCAGCGTTGGGCAGGCCCAAGAGACCCAGTACTTC.